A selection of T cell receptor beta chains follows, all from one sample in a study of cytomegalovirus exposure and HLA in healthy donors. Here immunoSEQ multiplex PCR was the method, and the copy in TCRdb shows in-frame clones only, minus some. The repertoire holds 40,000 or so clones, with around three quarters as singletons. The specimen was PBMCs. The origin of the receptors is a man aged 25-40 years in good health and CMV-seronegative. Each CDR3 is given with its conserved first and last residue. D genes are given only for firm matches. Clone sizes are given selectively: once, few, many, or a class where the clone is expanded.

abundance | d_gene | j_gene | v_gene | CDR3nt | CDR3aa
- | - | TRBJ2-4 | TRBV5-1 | TGCGCCAGCAGCTTGGGTTCTGAAAACATTCAGTACTTC | CASSLGSENIQYF
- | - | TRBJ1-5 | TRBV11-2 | TGTGCCAGCAGCTTAGATTTGAGTGATTATCAGCCCCAGCATTTT | CASSLDLSDYQPQHF
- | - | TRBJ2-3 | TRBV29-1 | TGCAGCGTAGGGAGCAGCGGGACAAGCACAGATACGCAGTATTTT | CSVGSSGTSTDTQYF
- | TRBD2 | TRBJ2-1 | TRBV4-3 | TGCGCCAGCAGCCAATCCAGGACTAGCGTCGATGAGCAGTTCTTC | CASSQSRTSVDEQFF
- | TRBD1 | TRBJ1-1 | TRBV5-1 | TGCGCCAGCAGCCCCGCAACAGGGGCCTATAATAGCACTGAAGCTTTCTTT | CASSPATGAYNSTEAFF
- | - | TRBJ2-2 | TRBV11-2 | TGTGCCAGCAGCCCTAACACCGGGGAGCTGTTTTTT | CASSPNTGELFF
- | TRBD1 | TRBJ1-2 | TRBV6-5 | TGTGCCAGCACCCCTGGGTCCGGGACAGACTATGGCTACACCTTC | CASTPGSGTDYGYTF
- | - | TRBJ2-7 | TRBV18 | TGTGCCAGCTCACCAGCGGGTCGACACGAGCAGTACTTC | CASSPAGRHEQYF
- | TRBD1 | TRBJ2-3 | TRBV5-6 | TGTGCCAGCAGCCATGACAGGGGACCTCGAGATACGCAGTATTTT | CASSHDRGPRDTQYF
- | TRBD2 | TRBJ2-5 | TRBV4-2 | TGTGCCAGCAGCCTCCGCGGGGGGGGCGGGAACCAAGAGACCCAGTACTTC | CASSLRGGGGNQETQYF
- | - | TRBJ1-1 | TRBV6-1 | TGTGCCAGCAGTGAATTAGGGGGCACTGAAGCTTTCTTT | CASSELGGTEAFF
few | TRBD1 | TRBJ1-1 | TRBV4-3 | TGCGCCAGCAGCCAAGATACAGGGGGGAACACTGAAGCTTTCTTT | CASSQDTGGNTEAFF
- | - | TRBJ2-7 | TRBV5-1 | TGCGCCAGCAGCTTACAGGTGTACTCCTACGAGCAGTACTTC | CASSLQVYSYEQYF
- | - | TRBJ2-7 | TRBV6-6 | TGTGCCAGCAGTTTCGAGTCAACCTACGAGCAGTACTTC | CASSFESTYEQYF
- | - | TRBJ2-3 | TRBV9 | TGTGCCAGCAGCGTAGGAGGTGGGAGCAGTACAGATACGCAGTATTTT | CASSVGGGSSTDTQYF
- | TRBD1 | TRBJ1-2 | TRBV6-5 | TGTGCCAGCAGTACGGACAGGGACGGCTATGGCTACACCTTC | CASSTDRDGYGYTF
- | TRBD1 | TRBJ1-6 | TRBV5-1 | TGCGCCAGCAGCTTGAGACAGGGGGATTCACCCCTCCACTTT | CASSLRQGDSPLHF
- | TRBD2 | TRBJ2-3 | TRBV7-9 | TGTGCCAGCAGCTTAGATACTAGCGGGGACACAGATACGCAGTATTTT | CASSLDTSGDTDTQYF
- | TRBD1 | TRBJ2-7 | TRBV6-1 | TGTGCCAGCCTTAGGACAGGGGGCCGCTACGAGCAGTACTTC | CASLRTGGRYEQYF
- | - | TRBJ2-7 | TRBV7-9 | TGTGCCAGCAGCTCCACAGTGAGCTACGAGCAGTACTTC | CASSSTVSYEQYF
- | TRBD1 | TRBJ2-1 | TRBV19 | TGTGCCAGTAGTACTCCGGGACAGACGGGCGATGAGCAGTTCTTC | CASSTPGQTGDEQFF
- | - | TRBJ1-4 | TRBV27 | TGTGCCAGCAGCAAATACAAACATGAAAAACTGTTTTTT | CASSKYKHEKLFF
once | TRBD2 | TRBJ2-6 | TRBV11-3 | TGTGCCAGCAGCGCGGGACTAGCGGGAGGCTCTGGGGCCAACGTCCTGACTTTC | CASSAGLAGGSGANVLTF
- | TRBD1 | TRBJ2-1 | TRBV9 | TGTGCCAGCAGCGTAGGAAGTCCGGGACAGGGTTACAATGAGCAGTTCTTC | CASSVGSPGQGYNEQFF
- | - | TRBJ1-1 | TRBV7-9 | TGTGCCAGCAGCTCGGTGGCTAGGAAGAACACTGAAGCTTTCTTT | CASSSVARKNTEAFF
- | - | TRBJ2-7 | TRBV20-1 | TGCAGTGCAGCCCGCTCCTACGAGCAGTACTTC | CSAARSYEQYF
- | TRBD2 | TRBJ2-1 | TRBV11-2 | TGTGCCAGCAGCCCGGGACTAGCGGGAGGGGGGGAGCAGTTCTTC | CASSPGLAGGGEQFF
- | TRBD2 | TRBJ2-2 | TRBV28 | TGTGCCAGCAGTGTGGGAGGGGCGGGGACCGGGGAGCTGTTTTTT | CASSVGGAGTGELFF
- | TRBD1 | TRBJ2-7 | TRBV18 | TGTGCCAGCTCACCAGGAGACAGGGGGTACGAGCAGTACTTC | CASSPGDRGYEQYF
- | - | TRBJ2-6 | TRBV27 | TGTGCCAGCAGTTTAGCGGGGTTAGGGGCCAACGTCCTGACTTTC | CASSLAGLGANVLTF
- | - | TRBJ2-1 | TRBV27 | TGTGCCAGCAGTTTATCCCCCAGGGTCCATGAGCAGTTCTTC | CASSLSPRVHEQFF
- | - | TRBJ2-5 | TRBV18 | TGTGCCAGCGCAGGTGGGCTCCAAGAGACCCAGTACTTC | CASAGGLQETQYF
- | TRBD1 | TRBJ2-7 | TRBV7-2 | TGTGCCAGCGCGGACAGGGTGGACTACGAGCAGTACTTC | CASADRVDYEQYF
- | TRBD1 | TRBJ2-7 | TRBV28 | TGTGCCAGCAGTCCATGGCCCGGGACAGGGTTGTACGAGCAGTACTTC | CASSPWPGTGLYEQYF
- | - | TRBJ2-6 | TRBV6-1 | TGTGCCAGCGCAAGGGACTTCGAGGGGGCCAACGTCCTGACTTTC | CASARDFEGANVLTF
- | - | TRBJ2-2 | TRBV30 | TGTGCCTGGAGTCGCGGGGTTTCCGGGGAGCTGTTTTTT | CAWSRGVSGELFF
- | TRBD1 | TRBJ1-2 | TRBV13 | TGTGCCAGCAGCCTCCAGACAGGGTTCAACTATGGCTACACCTTC | CASSLQTGFNYGYTF
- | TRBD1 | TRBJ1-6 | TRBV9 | TGTGCCAGCAGCCCCCTGGGACAGACAAATTCACCCCTCCACTTT | CASSPLGQTNSPLHF
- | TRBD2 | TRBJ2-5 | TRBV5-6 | TGTGCCAGCAGCTTGGAGTCTAGCGGGAGTTGGGGATCAAGTGAGACCCAGTACTTC | CASSLESSGSWGSSETQYF
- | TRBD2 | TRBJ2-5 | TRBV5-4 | TGTGCCAGCAGCCTACCGGGGGGGGAGACCCAGTACTTC | CASSLPGGETQYF
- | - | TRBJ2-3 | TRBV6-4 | TGTGCCAGCAGTGATAGTCCGACAAGCACAGATACGCAGTATTTT | CASSDSPTSTDTQYF
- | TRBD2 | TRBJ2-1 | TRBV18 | TGTGCCAGCTCACCTGGACTAGCGGGAGATGAGCAGTTCTTC | CASSPGLAGDEQFF
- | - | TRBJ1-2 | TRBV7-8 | TGTGCCAGCAGCTTAGTGGGGAGGTCGGAGGCTTTCTTATATGGCTACACCTTC | CASSLVGRSEAFLYGYTF